The 5 T cell receptor beta chains in this list originate from one sample, sequenced in a study of T cells after yellow fever vaccination. Via MiXCR, TCRdb re-called the 5' RACE reads, giving one row per CDR3 protein. The repertoire includes some 340,000 distinct CDR3 sequences, over 4% of them detected once, and 20% to 25% sits in the top ten. Source: PBMCs, taken 5 days after the yellow fever booster vaccination. The receptors derive from a man younger than 35 who received the YFV17D yellow fever vaccine.

The chain carries TRBV14 and TRBJ1-4; D not certain. CDR3 size: 12 residues. Trimming cost V 0 bases and J 10 bases, with 6 bases left between them. CDR1 and CDR2 (germline): SGHDN, FVKESK. CDR3 sequence: CASSQDRRKLFF. CDR3 nucleotide sequence: TGTGCCAGCAGCCAAGATAGGAGAAAACTGTTTTTT. Full variable domain (missing parts from reference TRBV14 and TRBJ1-4): EAGVTQFPSHSVIEKGQTVTLRCDPISGHDNLYWYRRVMGKEIKFLLHFVKESKQDESGMPNNRFLAERTGGTYSTLKVQPAELEDSGVYFCASSQDRRKLFFGSGTQLSVL.

This chain uses TRBV6-2 or TRBV6-3 with TRBJ2-1; D remains unclear. The germline V gene has CDR1 MNHEY and CDR2 SVGEGT. V lost 6 bases to trimming and J lost 8 bases, with 26 bases between them. The CDR3 length is 17 residues. This chain's CDR3 is CASSSPVIPNIYDEQFF. The CDR3 DNA is TGTGCCAGCAGCTCCCCGGTGATCCCTAACATTTACGATGAGCAGTTCTTC.

This clonotype was recorded at least ten times. V gene TRBV28 combines with J gene TRBJ2-7, with 9 bases fitting TRBD1. The germline V gene encodes CDR1 MDHEN and CDR2 SYDVKM. This CDR3 contains 14 residues. V shed 6 bases, J shed 5 bases, and the junction held 8 bases outside the gene matches. The CDR3 loop reads CASSGGQGIHEQYV. The CDR3 region has the DNA TGTGCCAGCAGCGGAGGACAGGGGATTCACGAGCAGTACGTC.

Only a few counts were recorded for this clonotype. The rearrangement uses TRBV20-1 and TRBJ1-5; D remains ambiguous. CDR3 size: 13 residues. Germline V CDR1 and CDR2: DFQATT, SNEGSKA (reference sequence). V lost 6 bases, J lost 3 bases, and 12 bases lay in between. CDR3 residues: CSALIGPNQPQHF. CDR3 sequence (DNA): TGCAGTGCGCTTATCGGGCCCAATCAGCCCCAGCATTTT.

This rearrangement joins TRBV9 to TRBJ2-5, with no clear D. CDR3 size: 14 residues. Germline V gives CDR1 SGDLS, CDR2 YYNGEE. V was trimmed by 0 bases and J by 5 bases, leaving 11 bases between them. The CDR3 spells CASSVAAEGETQYF. The DNA for the CDR3 is TGTGCCAGCAGCGTAGCGGCAGAAGGGGAGACCCAGTACTTC.